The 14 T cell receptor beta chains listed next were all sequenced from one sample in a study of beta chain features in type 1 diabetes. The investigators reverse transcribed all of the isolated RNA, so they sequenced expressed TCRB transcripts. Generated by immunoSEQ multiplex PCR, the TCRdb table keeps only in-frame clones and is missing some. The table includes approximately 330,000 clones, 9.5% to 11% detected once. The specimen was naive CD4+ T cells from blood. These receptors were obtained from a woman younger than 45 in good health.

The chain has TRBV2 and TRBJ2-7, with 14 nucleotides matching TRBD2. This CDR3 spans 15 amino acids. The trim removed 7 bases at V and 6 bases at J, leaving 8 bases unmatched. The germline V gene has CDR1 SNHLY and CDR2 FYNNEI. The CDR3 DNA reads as TGTGCCAGCACCGGGACTAGCGGGAGCCTTACCGAGCAGTACTTC. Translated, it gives CASTGTSGSLTEQYF.

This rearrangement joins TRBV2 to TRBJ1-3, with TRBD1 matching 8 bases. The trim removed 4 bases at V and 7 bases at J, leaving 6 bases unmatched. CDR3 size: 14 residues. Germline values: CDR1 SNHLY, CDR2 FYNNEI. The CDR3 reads CASSGSTGVNTIYF. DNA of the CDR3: TGTGCCAGCAGTGGGTCGACAGGGGTCAACACCATATATTTT.

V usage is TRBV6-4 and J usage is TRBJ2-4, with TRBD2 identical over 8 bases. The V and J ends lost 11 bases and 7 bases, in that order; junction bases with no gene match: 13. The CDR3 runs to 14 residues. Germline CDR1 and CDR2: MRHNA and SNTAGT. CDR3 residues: CAWSSGLASNIQYF. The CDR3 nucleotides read TGTGCCTGGAGCAGTGGACTAGCCTCTAACATTCAGTACTTC.

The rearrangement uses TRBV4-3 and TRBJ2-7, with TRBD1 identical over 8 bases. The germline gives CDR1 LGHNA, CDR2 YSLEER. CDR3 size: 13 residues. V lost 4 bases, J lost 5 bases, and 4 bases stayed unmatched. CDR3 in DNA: TGCGCCAGCAGCCGGACAGGGTCGGACGAGCAGTACTTC. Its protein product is CASSRTGSDEQYF.

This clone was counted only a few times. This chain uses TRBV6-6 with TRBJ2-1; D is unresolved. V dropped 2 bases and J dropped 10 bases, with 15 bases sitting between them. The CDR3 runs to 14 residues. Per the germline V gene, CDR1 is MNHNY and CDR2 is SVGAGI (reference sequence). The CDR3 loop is CASSYPLQIAEQFF. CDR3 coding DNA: TGTGCCAGCAGTTACCCGCTGCAGATTGCCGAGCAGTTCTTC.

CDR3 amino acids: CAITARASSYNEQFF. DNA for the CDR3: TGTGCCATCACCGCCCGTGCCAGCTCCTACAATGAGCAGTTCTTC. V gene TRBV11-2 combines with J gene TRBJ2-1; no reliable D call. Germline V gene data show CDR1 as SGHAT and CDR2 as FQNNGV. The CDR3 covers 15 residues. The V gene lost 10 bases and the J gene lost 0 bases, with 16 bases spanning the gap.

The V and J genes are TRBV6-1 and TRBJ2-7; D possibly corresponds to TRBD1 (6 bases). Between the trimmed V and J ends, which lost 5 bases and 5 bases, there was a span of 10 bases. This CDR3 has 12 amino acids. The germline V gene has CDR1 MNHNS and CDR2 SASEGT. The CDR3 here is CASSTGLNEQYF. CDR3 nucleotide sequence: TGTGCCAGCAGTACAGGGCTCAACGAGCAGTACTTC.

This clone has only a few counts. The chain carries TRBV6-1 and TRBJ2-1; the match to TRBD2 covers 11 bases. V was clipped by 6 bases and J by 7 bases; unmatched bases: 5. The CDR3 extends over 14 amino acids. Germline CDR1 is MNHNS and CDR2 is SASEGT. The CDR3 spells CASRGTSGSNEQFF. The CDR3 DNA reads TGTGCCAGCAGGGGCACTAGCGGGAGTAATGAGCAGTTCTTC.

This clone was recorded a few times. Here the CDR3 reads CASSPVVEGRGHEQFF. The DNA for the CDR3 is TGTGCCAGCTCACCCGTGGTGGAGGGCCGGGGCCATGAGCAGTTCTTC. The rearrangement uses TRBV18 and TRBJ2-1; tentatively, D is TRBD2 (6 bases). The CDR3 is made up of 16 amino acids. With 3 bases removed from V and 8 bases from J, the gap between germline ends came to 20 bases. The germline CDR1 and CDR2 sequences are KGHSH and LQKENI.

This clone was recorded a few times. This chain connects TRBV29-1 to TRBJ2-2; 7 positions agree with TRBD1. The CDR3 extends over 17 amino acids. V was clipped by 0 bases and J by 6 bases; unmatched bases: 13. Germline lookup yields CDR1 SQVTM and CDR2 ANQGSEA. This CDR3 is CSVEDPKPGQVPGELFF. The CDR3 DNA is TGCAGCGTTGAAGATCCCAAACCTGGACAGGTCCCCGGGGAGCTGTTTTTT.

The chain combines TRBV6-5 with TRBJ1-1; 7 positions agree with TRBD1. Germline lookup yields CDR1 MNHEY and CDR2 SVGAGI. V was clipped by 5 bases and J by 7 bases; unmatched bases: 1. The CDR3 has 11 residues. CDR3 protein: CASSGTVEAFF. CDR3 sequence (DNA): TGTGCCAGCAGTGGGACAGTTGAAGCTTTCTTT.

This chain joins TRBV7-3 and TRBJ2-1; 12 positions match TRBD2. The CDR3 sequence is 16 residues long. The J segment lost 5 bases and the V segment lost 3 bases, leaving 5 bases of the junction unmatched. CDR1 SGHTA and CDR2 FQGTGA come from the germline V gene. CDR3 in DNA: TGTGCCAGCAGCTTTCGACTAGCGGGAGTCCACAATGAGCAGTTCTTC. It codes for CASSFRLAGVHNEQFF.

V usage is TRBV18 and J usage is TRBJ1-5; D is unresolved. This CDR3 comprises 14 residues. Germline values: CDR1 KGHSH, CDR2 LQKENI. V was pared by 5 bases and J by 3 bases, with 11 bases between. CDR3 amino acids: CASSKSRNNQPQHF. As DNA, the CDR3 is TGTGCCAGCTCAAAGAGTAGAAACAATCAGCCCCAGCATTTT.

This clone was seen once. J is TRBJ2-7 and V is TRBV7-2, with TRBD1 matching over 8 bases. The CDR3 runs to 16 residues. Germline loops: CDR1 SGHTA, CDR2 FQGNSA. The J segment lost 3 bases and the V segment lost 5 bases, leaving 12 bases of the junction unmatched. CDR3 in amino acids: CASSPTPDRGDYEQYF. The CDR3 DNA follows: TGTGCCAGCAGCCCCACTCCCGACAGGGGAGACTACGAGCAGTACTTC.